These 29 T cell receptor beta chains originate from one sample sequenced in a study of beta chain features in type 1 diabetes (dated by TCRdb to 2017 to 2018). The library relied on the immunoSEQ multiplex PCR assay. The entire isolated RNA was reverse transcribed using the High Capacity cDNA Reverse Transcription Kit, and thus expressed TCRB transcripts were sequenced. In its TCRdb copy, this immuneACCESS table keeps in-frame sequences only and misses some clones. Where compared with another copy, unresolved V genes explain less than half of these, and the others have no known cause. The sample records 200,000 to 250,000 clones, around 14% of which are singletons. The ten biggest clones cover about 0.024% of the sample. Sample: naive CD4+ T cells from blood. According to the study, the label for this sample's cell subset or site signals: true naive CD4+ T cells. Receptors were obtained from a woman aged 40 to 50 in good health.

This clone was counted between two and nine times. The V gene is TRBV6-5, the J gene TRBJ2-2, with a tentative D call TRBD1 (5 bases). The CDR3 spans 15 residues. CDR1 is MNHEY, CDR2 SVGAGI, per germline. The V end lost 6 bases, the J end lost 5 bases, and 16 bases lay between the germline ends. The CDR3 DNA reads TGTGCCAGCAGAACCCTGGACATTTCTACCGGGGAGCTGTTTTTT. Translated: CASRTLDISTGELFF.

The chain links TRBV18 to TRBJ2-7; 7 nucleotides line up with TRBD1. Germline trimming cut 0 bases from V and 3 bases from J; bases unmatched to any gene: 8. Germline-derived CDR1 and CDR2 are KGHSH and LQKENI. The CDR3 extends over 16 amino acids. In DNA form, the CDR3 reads TGTGCCAGCTCACCACCCCAGAGGGGGCGAGGCTACGAGCAGTACTTC. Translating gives CASSPPQRGRGYEQYF. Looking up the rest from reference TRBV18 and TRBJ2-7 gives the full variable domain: NAGVMQNPRHLVRRRGQEARLRCSPMKGHSHVYWYRQLPEEGLKFMVYLQKENIIDESGMPKERFSAEFPKEGPSILRIQQVVRGDSAAYFCASSPPQRGRGYEQYFGPGTRLTVT.

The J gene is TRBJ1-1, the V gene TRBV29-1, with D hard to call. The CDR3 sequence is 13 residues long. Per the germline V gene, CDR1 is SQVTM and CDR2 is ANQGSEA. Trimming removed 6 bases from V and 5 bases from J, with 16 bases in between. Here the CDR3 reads CSVLKRLVTEAFF. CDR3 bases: TGCAGCGTCCTTAAGAGGCTGGTTACTGAAGCTTTCTTT.

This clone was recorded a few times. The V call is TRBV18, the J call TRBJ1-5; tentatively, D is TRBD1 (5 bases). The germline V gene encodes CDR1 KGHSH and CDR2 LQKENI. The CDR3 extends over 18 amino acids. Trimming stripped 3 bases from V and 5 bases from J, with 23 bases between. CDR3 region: CASSPLPGVVVRDQPQHF. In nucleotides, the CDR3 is TGTGCCAGCTCACCCCTCCCGGGGGTGGTCGTTAGGGATCAGCCCCAGCATTTT.

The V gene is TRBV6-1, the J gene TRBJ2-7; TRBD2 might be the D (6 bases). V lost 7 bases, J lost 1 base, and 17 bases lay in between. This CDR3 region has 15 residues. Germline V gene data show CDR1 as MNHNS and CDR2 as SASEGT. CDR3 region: CASTERPGVSYEQYF. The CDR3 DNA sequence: TGTGCCAGCACCGAACGTCCGGGGGTTTCCTACGAGCAGTACTTC.

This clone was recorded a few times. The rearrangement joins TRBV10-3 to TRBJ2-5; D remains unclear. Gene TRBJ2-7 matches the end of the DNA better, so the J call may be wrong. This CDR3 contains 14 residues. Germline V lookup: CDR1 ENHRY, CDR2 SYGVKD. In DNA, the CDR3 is TGTGCCATCAGTGACCCCCAGGTCCCCTACGAGCAGTACTTC. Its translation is CAISDPQVPYEQYF.

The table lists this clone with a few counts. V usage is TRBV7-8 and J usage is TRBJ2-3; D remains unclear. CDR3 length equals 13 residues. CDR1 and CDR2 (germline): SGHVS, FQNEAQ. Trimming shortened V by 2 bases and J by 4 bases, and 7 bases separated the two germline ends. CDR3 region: CASSLNQADTQYF. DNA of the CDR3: TGTGCCAGCAGCTTAAATCAGGCAGATACGCAGTATTTT.

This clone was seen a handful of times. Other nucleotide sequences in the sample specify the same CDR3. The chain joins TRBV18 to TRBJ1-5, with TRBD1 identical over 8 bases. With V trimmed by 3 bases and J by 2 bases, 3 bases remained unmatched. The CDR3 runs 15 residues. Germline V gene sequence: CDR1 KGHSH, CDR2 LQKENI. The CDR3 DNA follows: TGTGCCAGCTCACCGCAGGGGGCGGGCAATCAGCCCCAGCATTTT. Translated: CASSPQGAGNQPQHF.

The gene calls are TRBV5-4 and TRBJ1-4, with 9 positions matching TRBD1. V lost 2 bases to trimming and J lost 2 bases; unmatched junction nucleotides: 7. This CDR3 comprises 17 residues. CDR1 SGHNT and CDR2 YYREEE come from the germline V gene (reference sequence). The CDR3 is CASSFAITGGTNEKLFF. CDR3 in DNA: TGTGCCAGCAGCTTTGCAATCACAGGGGGCACTAATGAAAAACTGTTTTTT. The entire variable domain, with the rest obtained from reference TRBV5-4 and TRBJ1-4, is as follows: ETGVTQSPTHLIKTRGQQVTLRCSSQSGHNTVSWYQQALGQGPQFIFQYYREEENGRGNFPPRFSGLQFPNYSSELNVNALELDDSALYLCASSFAITGGTNEKLFFGSGTQLSVL.

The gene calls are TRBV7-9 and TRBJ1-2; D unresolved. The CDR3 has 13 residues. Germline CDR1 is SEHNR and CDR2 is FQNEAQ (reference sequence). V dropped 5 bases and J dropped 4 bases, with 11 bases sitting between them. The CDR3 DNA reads TGTGCCAGCAGCCCACAGCAGACCTATGGCTACACCTTC. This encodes CASSPQQTYGYTF. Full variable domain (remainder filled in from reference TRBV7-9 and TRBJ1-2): DTGVSQNPRHKITKRGQNVTFRCDPISEHNRLYWYRQTLGQGPEFLTYFQNEAQLEKSRLLSDRFSAERPKGSFSTLEIQRTEQGDSAMYLCASSPQQTYGYTFGSGTRLTVV.

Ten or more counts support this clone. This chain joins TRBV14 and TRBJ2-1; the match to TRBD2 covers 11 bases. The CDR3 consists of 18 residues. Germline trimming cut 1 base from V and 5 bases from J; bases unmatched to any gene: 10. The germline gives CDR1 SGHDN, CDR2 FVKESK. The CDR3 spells CASSQGGLAGGRDNEQFF. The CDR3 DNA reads TGTGCCAGCAGCCAAGGGGGCCTAGCGGGGGGCCGAGACAATGAGCAGTTCTTC.

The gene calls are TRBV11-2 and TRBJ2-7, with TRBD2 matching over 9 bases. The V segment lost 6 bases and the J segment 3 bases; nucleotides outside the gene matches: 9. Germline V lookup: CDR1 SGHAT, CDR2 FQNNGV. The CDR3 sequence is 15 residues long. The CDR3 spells CASSRIAGAVYEQYF. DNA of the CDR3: TGTGCCAGCAGTCGGATAGCGGGGGCTGTCTACGAGCAGTACTTC.

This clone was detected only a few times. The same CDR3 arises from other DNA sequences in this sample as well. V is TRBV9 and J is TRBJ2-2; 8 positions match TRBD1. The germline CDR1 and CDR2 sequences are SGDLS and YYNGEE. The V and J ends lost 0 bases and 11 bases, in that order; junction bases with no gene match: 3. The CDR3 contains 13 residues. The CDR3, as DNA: TGTGCCAGCAGCGTAGTAGGGACAGGAGAGCTGTTTTTT. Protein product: CASSVVGTGELFF.

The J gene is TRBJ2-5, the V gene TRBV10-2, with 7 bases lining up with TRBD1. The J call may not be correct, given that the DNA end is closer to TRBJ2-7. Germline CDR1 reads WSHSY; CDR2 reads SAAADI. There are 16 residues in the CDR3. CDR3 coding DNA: TGCGCCAGCAGCCTCGGACAGGCCAATCTAATTTTCGAGCAGTACTTC. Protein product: CASSLGQANLIFEQYF.

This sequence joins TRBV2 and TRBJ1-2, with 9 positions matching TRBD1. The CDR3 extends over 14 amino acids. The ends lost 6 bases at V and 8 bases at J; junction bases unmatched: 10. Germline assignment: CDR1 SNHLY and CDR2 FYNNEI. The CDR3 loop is CASSFWTGAGGYTF. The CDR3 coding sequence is TGTGCCAGCAGCTTCTGGACAGGGGCCGGGGGCTACACCTTC.

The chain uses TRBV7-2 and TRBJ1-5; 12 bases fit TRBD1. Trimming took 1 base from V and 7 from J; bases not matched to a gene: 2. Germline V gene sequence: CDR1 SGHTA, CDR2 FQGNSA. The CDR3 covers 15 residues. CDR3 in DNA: TGTGCCAGCAGCTTAGTGGGGACAGGGGGCCAGCCCCAGCATTTT. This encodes CASSLVGTGGQPQHF. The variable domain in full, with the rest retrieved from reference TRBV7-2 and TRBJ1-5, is GAGVSQSPSNKVTEKGKDVELRCDPISGHTALYWYRQSLGQGLEFLIYFQGNSAPDKSGLPSDRFSAERTGGSVSTLTIQRTQQEDSAVYLCASSLVGTGGQPQHFGDGTRLSIL.

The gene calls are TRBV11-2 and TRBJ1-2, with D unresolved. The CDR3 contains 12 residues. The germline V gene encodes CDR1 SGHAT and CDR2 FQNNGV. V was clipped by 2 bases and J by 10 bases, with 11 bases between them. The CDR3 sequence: CASSLSGGSYTF. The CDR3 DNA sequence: TGTGCCAGCAGCTTAAGCGGCGGGTCCTACACCTTC.

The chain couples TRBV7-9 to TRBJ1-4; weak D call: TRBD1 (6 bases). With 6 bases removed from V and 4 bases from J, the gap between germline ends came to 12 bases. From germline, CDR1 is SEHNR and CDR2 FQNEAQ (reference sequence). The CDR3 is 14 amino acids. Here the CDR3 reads CASSPTGLNEKLFF. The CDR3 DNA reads TGTGCCAGCAGTCCCACAGGGCTTAATGAAAAACTGTTTTTT.

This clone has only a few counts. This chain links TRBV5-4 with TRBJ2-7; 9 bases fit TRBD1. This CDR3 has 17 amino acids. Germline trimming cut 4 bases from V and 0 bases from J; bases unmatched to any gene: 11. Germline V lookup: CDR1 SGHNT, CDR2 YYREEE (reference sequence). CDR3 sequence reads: CASSIGQGTLSSYEQYF. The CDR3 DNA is TGTGCCAGCAGCATCGGACAGGGGACCCTAAGCTCCTACGAGCAGTACTTC.

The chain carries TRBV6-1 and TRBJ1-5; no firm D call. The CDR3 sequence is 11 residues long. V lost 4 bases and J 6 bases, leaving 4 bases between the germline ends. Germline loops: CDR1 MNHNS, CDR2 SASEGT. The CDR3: CASSGGQPQHF. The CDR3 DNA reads TGTGCCAGCAGTGGCGGTCAGCCCCAGCATTTT.

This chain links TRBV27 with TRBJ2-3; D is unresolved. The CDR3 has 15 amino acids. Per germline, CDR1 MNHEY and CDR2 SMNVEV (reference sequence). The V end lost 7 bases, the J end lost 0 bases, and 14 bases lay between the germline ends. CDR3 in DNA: TGTGCCAGCACCTTGAACTTTGCTAGCACAGATACGCAGTATTTT. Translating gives CASTLNFASTDTQYF.

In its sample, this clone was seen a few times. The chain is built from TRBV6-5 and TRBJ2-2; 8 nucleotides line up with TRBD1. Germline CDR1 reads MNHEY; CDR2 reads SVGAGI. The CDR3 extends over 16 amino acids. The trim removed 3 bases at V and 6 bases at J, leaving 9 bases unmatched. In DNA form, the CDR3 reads TGTGCCAGCAGTTATCGGACAGGGATAGGTGCCGGGGAGCTGTTTTTT. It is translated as CASSYRTGIGAGELFF.

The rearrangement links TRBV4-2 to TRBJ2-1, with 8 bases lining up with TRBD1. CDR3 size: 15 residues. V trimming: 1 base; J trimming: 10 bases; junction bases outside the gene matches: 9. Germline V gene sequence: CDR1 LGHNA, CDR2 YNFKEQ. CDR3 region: CASSQVGQGAGEQFF. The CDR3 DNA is TGTGCCAGCAGCCAAGTAGGGCAGGGGGCAGGGGAGCAGTTCTTC.

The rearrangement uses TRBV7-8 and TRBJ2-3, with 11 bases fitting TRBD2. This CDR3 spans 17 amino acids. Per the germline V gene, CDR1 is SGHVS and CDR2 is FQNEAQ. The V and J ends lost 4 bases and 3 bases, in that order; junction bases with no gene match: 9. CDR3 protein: CASSSPSGTSGTDTQYF. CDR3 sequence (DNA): TGTGCCAGCAGCTCCCCTTCCGGGACTAGCGGAACAGATACGCAGTATTTT.

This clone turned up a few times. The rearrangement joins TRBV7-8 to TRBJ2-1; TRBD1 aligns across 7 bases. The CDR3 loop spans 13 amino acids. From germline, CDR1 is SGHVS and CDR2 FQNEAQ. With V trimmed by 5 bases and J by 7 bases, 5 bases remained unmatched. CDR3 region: CASSRGQPNEQFF. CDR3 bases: TGTGCCAGCAGCCGGGGACAGCCAAATGAGCAGTTCTTC.

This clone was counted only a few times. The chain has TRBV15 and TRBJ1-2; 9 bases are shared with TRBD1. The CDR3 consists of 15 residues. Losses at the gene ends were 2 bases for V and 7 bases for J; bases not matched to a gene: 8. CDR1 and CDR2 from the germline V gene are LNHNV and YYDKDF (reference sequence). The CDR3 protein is CATSRRTGVGSGYTF. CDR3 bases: TGTGCCACCAGCAGAAGGACAGGGGTGGGGAGTGGCTACACCTTC.

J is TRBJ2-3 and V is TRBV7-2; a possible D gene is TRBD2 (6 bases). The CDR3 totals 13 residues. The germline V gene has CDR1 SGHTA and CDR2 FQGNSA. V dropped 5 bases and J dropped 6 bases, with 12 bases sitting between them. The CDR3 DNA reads TGTGCCAGCAGCAGGGGACTTCCGGATACGCAGTATTTT. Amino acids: CASSRGLPDTQYF.

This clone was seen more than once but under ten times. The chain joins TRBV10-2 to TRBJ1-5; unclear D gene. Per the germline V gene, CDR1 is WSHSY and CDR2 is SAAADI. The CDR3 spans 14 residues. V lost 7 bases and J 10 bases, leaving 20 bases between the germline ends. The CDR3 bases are TGCGCCAGCAATAGGTACGGGAAGGAGGAACCCCAGCATTTT. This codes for CASNRYGKEEPQHF.

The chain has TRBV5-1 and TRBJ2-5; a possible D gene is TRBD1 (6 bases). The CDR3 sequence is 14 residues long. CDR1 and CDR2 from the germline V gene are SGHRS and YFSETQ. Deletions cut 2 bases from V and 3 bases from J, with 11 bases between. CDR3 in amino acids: CASSFQQGKETQYF. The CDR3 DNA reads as TGCGCCAGCAGCTTTCAACAGGGAAAAGAGACCCAGTACTTC.